This record concerns one T cell receptor (beta chain) sequence. Germline CDR1 is MNHEY and CDR2 is SMNVEV (reference sequence). CDR3 size: 18 residues. With V trimmed by 5 bases and J by 0 bases, 15 bases remained unmatched. The PCR used 60 Vbeta and 13 Jbeta primers. Using immunoSEQ multiplex PCR, the repertoire was profiled, and TCRdb retains in-frame clones only, with some absent. The data show approximately 150,000 clones, roughly 80% seen once. This entry is derived from a study of cytomegalovirus exposure and HLA in healthy donors. The chain combines TRBV27 with TRBJ2-7; 8 bases agree with TRBD2. Sequencing was carried out using PBMCs. The receptor comes from a male donor in good health and CMV-seronegative. CDR3 region: CASSPRGGMALSSYEQYF. The CDR3 DNA is TGTGCCAGCAGTCCCCGGGGGGGGATGGCCTTAAGCTCCTACGAGCAGTACTTC.